The 30 T cell receptor beta chains presented below share a single source sample, sequenced in a study of T-cell memory formation after mild COVID-19. TCRdb independently ran MiXCR on the 5' RACE reads; one entry per CDR3 protein. The table records approximately 150,000 distinct CDR3 sequences, over 15% of them present only once. The source material was PBMCs or a T cell subset sorted from them (not recorded which). These TCRs come from an adult woman who had mild COVID-19 (a few samples of this study predate the infection). Cell type and time point are not known.

This clonotype has only a few counts. The chain employs TRBV6-5 and TRBJ2-1; D is uncertain. With 0 bases removed from V and 14 bases from J, the gap between germline ends came to 14 bases. Germline CDR1 and CDR2: MNHEY and SVGAGI. The CDR3 runs 13 residues. The CDR3 loop reads CASSYSTPDEEFF. CDR3 bases: TGTGCCAGCAGTTACTCGACCCCAGACGAGGAGTTCTTC.

The rearrangement uses TRBV20-1 and TRBJ2-7, with a weak D call TRBD2 (6 bases). The germline gives CDR1 DFQATT, CDR2 SNEGSKA (reference sequence). Trimming cost V 5 bases and J 0 bases, with 17 bases left between them. The CDR3 sequence is 15 residues long. In DNA form, the CDR3 reads TGCAGTGCTCCCCAACCGGGACTTTCCTCCTACGAGCAGTACTTC. Its protein product is CSAPQPGLSSYEQYF.

Only a few counts were recorded for this clonotype. This chain links TRBV14 with TRBJ2-7; D not resolved. The CDR3 is made up of 11 amino acids. Germline V gives CDR1 SGHDN, CDR2 FVKESK. V lost 6 bases to trimming and J lost 2 bases, with 5 bases between them. Here the CDR3 DNA reads TGTGCCAGCAGTAACGCCTACGAGCAGTACTTC. Its translation: CASSNAYEQYF.

This clonotype has only a few counts. This chain connects TRBV5-1 to TRBJ1-2; D is perhaps TRBD1 (6 bases). The CDR3 is made up of 14 amino acids. V lost 0 bases and J 2 bases, leaving 8 bases between the germline ends. CDR1 is SGHRS, CDR2 YFSETQ, per germline. CDR3 sequence: CASSLGQENYGYTF. CDR3 DNA sequence: TGCGCCAGCAGCTTGGGACAGGAGAACTATGGCTACACCTTC. Supplemented by reference TRBV5-1 and TRBJ1-2, the full variable domain reads KAGVTQTPRYLIKTRGQQVTLSCSPISGHRSVSWYQQTPGQGLQFLFEYFSETQRNKGNFPGRFSGRQFSNSRSEMNVSTLELGDSALYLCASSLGQENYGYTFGSGTRLTVV.

V and J are TRBV30 and TRBJ2-3, with TRBD1 as a possible D gene (6 bases). The CDR3 has 16 residues. The germline V and J ends were trimmed by 0 bases and 2 bases, with 15 bases remaining between them. CDR1 is GTSNPN and CDR2 is SVGIG in the germline V gene (reference sequence). The DNA for the CDR3 is TGTGCCTGGAGTGTACTTTCCGGACAGTACACAGATACGCAGTATTTT. Protein product: CAWSVLSGQYTDTQYF.

V and J are TRBV7-8 and TRBJ2-1; 10 bases map to TRBD2. Trimming cost V 4 bases and J 6 bases; bases outside gene matches: 3. The CDR3 extends over 14 amino acids. Germline lookup yields CDR1 SGHVS and CDR2 FQNEAQ. The CDR3 sequence is CASSSRTSGNEQFF. The CDR3 bases are TGTGCCAGCAGCTCCAGGACTAGCGGCAATGAGCAGTTCTTC.

This clonotype has a handful of counts. The V and J genes are TRBV7-8 and TRBJ1-2; D not certain. V gave up 7 bases and J gave up 0 bases, with 15 bases separating them. CDR1 SGHVS and CDR2 FQNEAQ come from the germline V gene. The CDR3 sequence is 15 residues long. DNA of the CDR3: TGTGCCAGCACCCGTGGGGAAGCCCCTAACTATGGCTACACCTTC. Amino acid sequence: CASTRGEAPNYGYTF. The entire variable domain, with the rest obtained from reference TRBV7-8 and TRBJ1-2, is as follows: GAGVSQSPRYKVAKRGQDVALRCDPISGHVSLFWYQQALGQGPEFLTYFQNEAQLDKSGLPSDRFFAERPEGSVSTLKIQRTQQEDSAVYLCASTRGEAPNYGYTFGSGTRLTVV.

This clonotype was observed at least ten times. The chain employs TRBV6-1 and TRBJ2-1, with 8 bases matching TRBD1. The V and J ends lost 4 bases and 7 bases, in that order; junction bases with no gene match: 3. The CDR3 runs to 13 residues. Germline CDR1 is MNHNS and CDR2 is SASEGT. As DNA, the CDR3 is TGTGCCAGCAGTGGACAGGGGAGGAATGAGCAGTTCTTC. Protein: CASSGQGRNEQFF.

The J gene is TRBJ2-3, the V gene TRBV6-5; D perhaps matches TRBD2 (6 bases). CDR3 length: 15 residues. V was pared by 5 bases and J by 4 bases, with 16 bases between. The germline V gene has CDR1 MNHEY and CDR2 SVGAGI. The CDR3 coding sequence is TGTGCCAGCAGTCCTAAGGGACTTGGGCCAGATACGCAGTATTTT. This sequence encodes CASSPKGLGPDTQYF.

A few counts support this clonotype. The V and J genes are TRBV27 and TRBJ2-4; either TRBD1 or TRBD2 may supply D (5 bases each). Trimming took 3 bases from V and 0 from J, leaving 21 bases between them. The CDR3 spans 19 residues. The germline CDR1 and CDR2 sequences are MNHEY and SMNVEV (reference sequence). CDR3 amino acids: CASSFGAGVRSRAKNIQYF. The CDR3 DNA reads as TGTGCCAGCAGTTTTGGGGCGGGCGTGCGGAGTCGAGCCAAAAACATTCAGTACTTC.

In DNA form, the CDR3 reads TGTGCCAGCAGCTCGTATGGGACGGAGTATGGCTACACCTTC. It encodes CASSSYGTEYGYTF. This chain uses TRBV7-9 with TRBJ1-2; possibly TRBD1 for D (5 bases). The CDR3 totals 14 residues. Germline CDR1 SEHNR, CDR2 FQNEAQ (reference sequence). V was clipped by 4 bases and J by 5 bases, with 14 bases between them. The whole variable domain, filled in from reference TRBV7-9 and TRBJ1-2, reads DTGVSQNPRHKITKRGQNVTFRCDPISEHNRLYWYRQTLGQGPEFLTYFQNEAQLEKSRLLSDRFSAERPKGSFSTLEIQRTEQGDSAMYLCASSSYGTEYGYTFGSGTRLTVV.

This clonotype has just a few counts. The chain has TRBV7-2 and TRBJ2-7; D could derive from TRBD1 or TRBD2 (5 bases each). CDR1 and CDR2 from the germline V gene are SGHTA and FQGNSA. The CDR3 runs 11 residues. V lost 4 bases to trimming and J lost 9 bases, with 10 bases between them. CDR3 amino acids: CASSSGRGQYF. DNA for the CDR3: TGTGCCAGCAGCTCAGGGAGAGGGCAGTACTTC.

This clonotype occurred a few times. This sequence joins TRBV2 and TRBJ1-1; tentative D call: TRBD1 (6 bases). From germline, CDR1 is SNHLY and CDR2 FYNNEI. The CDR3 runs 16 residues. The V and J ends lost 4 bases and 9 bases respectively, with 24 bases between them. CDR3 in amino acids: CASSAARGGGGPKAFF. The CDR3 DNA reads TGTGCCAGCAGTGCCGCCAGAGGGGGAGGGGGGCCGAAAGCTTTCTTT.

This clonotype was seen a few times. The chain has TRBV20-1 and TRBJ2-3; TRBD2 matches at 10 bases. The CDR3 loop spans 16 amino acids. V dropped 1 base and J dropped 0; count of bases not matched to a gene: 4. Germline assignment: CDR1 DFQATT and CDR2 SNEGSKA (reference sequence). CDR3 in amino acids: CSARGPTSGSTDTQYF. The CDR3 DNA is TGCAGTGCTAGAGGCCCGACTAGCGGGAGCACAGATACGCAGTATTTT.

In its sample, this clonotype was seen a few times. The V gene is TRBV12-3 or TRBV12-4, the J gene TRBJ2-7, with unresolved D. CDR3 length equals 12 residues. V lost 1 base, J lost 4 bases, and 5 bases lay in between. This CDR3 is CASSLGLYEQYF. The CDR3 DNA reads as TGTGCCAGCAGTTTAGGCTTGTACGAGCAGTACTTC.

There are a few counts of this clonotype. The genes are TRBV20-1 and TRBJ1-1; no clear D gene. Trimming pared 3 bases from V and 6 bases from J, leaving 14 bases between. The CDR3 has 13 amino acids. Germline CDR1 reads DFQATT; CDR2 reads SNEGSKA (reference sequence). The CDR3 sequence: CSASPGVTPEAFF. CDR3 in DNA: TGCAGTGCTAGCCCAGGAGTGACCCCTGAAGCTTTCTTT.

This chain uses TRBV4-1 with TRBJ2-1; D is ambiguous. The V gene's germline CDR1 is MGHRA and CDR2 YSYEKL. The CDR3 length is 16 residues. Trimming took off 5 bases at V and 4 bases at J, with 18 bases between the two ends. CDR3 nucleotides: TGCGCCAGCAGCAGTCCCCCAGAGCAGTTTTACAATGAGCAGTTCTTC. Translating it yields CASSSPPEQFYNEQFF.

This clonotype was recorded many times. The chain couples TRBV20-1 to TRBJ2-3; 12 nucleotides agree with TRBD2. Germline V gene data show CDR1 as DFQATT and CDR2 as SNEGSKA (reference sequence). J gave up 0 bases and V 6 bases, and 13 bases lay outside the gene matches. The CDR3 has 18 residues. The DNA of the CDR3 is TGCAGTGCCCATACGTCTAGCGGGGGGGTCTCAAGCACAGATACGCAGTATTTT. Translated, it gives CSAHTSSGGVSSTDTQYF.

This clonotype was recorded many times. The chain carries TRBV5-1 and TRBJ1-5, with a possible D match to TRBD1 (6 bases). The CDR3 loop spans 15 amino acids. Germline assignment: CDR1 SGHRS and CDR2 YFSETQ. With 5 bases removed from V and 3 bases from J, the gap between germline ends came to 15 bases. This chain's CDR3 is CASSPQGLNNQPQHF. The CDR3 DNA reads as TGCGCCAGCAGTCCACAGGGCCTCAACAATCAGCCCCAGCATTTT.

This clonotype was counted a few times. The rearrangement uses TRBV6-5 and TRBJ2-7; TRBD2 might be the D (5 bases). There are 14 residues in the CDR3. Germline V gene data show CDR1 as MNHEY and CDR2 as SVGAGI. The ends were cut back, 7 bases at V and 4 bases at J, with 17 bases in the middle. CDR3 loop: CASTGDGAAYEQYF. CDR3 bases: TGTGCCAGCACCGGCGACGGAGCGGCGTACGAGCAGTACTTC.

J is TRBJ2-5 and V is TRBV12-3 or TRBV12-4, with D unresolved. The V end was cut by 5 bases, the J end by 6 bases, with 4 bases between. The CDR3 consists of 10 residues. CDR3 loop: CASSGKTQYF. The CDR3 nucleotides are TGTGCCAGCAGTGGGAAGACCCAGTACTTC.

V usage is TRBV24-1 and J usage is TRBJ2-2, with D unclear. Germline V gene data show CDR1 as KGHDR and CDR2 as SFDVKD. V was trimmed by 3 bases and J by 4 bases, leaving 14 bases between them. This CDR3 comprises 16 residues. CDR3 sequence: CATSDRSAGITGELFF. In DNA, the CDR3 is TGTGCCACCAGTGATAGATCGGCCGGAATCACCGGGGAGCTGTTTTTT.

V and J are TRBV5-1 and TRBJ2-1; D may be TRBD2 (6 bases). V was shortened by 5 bases and J by 6 bases, with 6 bases between the two germline ends. Per germline, CDR1 SGHRS and CDR2 YFSETQ. The CDR3 has 11 residues. In nucleotides, the CDR3 is TGCGCCAGCAGGGGGGGCAATGAGCAGTTCTTC. Residues: CASRGGNEQFF.

This clonotype was seen only a few times. The genes are TRBV12-3 or TRBV12-4 and TRBJ2-1, with TRBD1 matching 7 bases. Unmatched junction bases numbered 13, after V lost 10 bases and J lost 7 bases. The CDR3 runs 14 residues. The DNA for the CDR3 is TGTGCCACGCTAGAAGGGGGCTTGTTTAATGAGCAGTTCTTC. This gives the protein CATLEGGLFNEQFF.

This chain uses TRBV19 with TRBJ2-2; a weak D match, TRBD1 (5 bases). Trimming took 3 bases from V and 4 from J, leaving 12 bases between them. Germline CDR1 LNHDA, CDR2 SQIVND (reference sequence). The CDR3 has 15 amino acids. CDR3 in DNA: TGTGCCAGTAGTATCTGGGGCCGGAGCACCGGGGAGCTGTTTTTT. It specifies CASSIWGRSTGELFF. The variable domain in full, completed from reference TRBV19 and TRBJ2-2, reads DGGITQSPKYLFRKEGQNVTLSCEQNLNHDAMYWYRQDPGQGLRLIYYSQIVNDFQKGDIAEGYSVSREKKESFPLTVTSAQKNPTAFYLCASSIWGRSTGELFFGEGSRLTVL.

This clonotype came up a few times. V gene TRBV27 combines with J gene TRBJ1-6; 9 nucleotides align to TRBD1. Trimming took 5 bases from V and 2 from J; bases not matched to a gene: 7. This CDR3 spans 17 amino acids. In germline, CDR1 is MNHEY, CDR2 SMNVEV (reference sequence). The CDR3 DNA reads TGTGCCAGCAGTCCGGGACAGGGTTTTGCCTATAATTCACCCCTCCACTTT. It yields the protein CASSPGQGFAYNSPLHF.

V gene TRBV4-2 combines with J gene TRBJ2-7, with a weak D call TRBD2 (5 bases). The V gene's germline CDR1 is LGHNA and CDR2 YNFKEQ. Between the trimmed V and J ends, which lost 3 bases and 4 bases, there was a span of 19 bases. The CDR3 is 16 residues long. CDR3 sequence: CASSQRAMGSVYEQYF. For the CDR3, the DNA is TGTGCCAGCAGCCAGAGAGCGATGGGGAGTGTTTACGAGCAGTACTTC.

This chain links TRBV7-3 with TRBJ1-1; 8 bases match TRBD1. V gave up 3 bases and J gave up 1 base; unmatched junction bases: 4. Germline V gives CDR1 SGHTA, CDR2 FQGTGA. This CDR3 spans 15 amino acids. This chain's CDR3 is CASSLTGTGNTEAFF. CDR3 DNA sequence: TGTGCCAGCAGCTTGACCGGGACAGGGAACACTGAAGCTTTCTTT.

This clonotype came up many times. The chain uses TRBV27 and TRBJ1-2, with TRBD1 matching 11 bases. V lost 2 bases to trimming and J lost 4 bases; unmatched junction nucleotides: 0. This CDR3 has 14 amino acids. Looked up from germline, CDR1 is MNHEY and CDR2 is SMNVEV (reference sequence). CDR3 amino acids: CASSLGTGGYGYTF. In nucleotides, the CDR3 is TGTGCCAGCAGTTTAGGGACAGGGGGCTATGGCTACACCTTC.

This clonotype was recorded a few times. The V call is TRBV7-2, the J call TRBJ1-2, with unresolved D. This CDR3 contains 15 residues. V was clipped by 2 bases and J by 0 bases, with 10 bases between them. CDR1 and CDR2 (germline): SGHTA, FQGNSA. This CDR3 reads CASSLIRSPNYGYTF. The CDR3 DNA is TGTGCCAGCAGCTTAATCCGCTCACCTAACTATGGCTACACCTTC.